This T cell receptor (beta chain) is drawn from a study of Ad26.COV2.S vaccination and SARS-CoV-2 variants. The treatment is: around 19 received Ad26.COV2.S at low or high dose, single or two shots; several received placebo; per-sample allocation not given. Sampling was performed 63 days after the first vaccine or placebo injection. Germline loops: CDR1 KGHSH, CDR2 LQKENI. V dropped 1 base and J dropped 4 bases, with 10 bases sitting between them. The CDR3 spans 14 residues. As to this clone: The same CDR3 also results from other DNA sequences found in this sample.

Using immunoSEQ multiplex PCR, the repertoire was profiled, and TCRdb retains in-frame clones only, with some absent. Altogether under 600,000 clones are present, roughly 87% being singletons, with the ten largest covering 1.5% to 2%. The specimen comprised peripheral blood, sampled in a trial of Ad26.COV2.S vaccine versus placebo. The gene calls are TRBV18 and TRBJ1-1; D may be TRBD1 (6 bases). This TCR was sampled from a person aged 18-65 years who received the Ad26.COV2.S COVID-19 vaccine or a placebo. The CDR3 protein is CASSPLGGFTEAFF. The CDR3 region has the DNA TGTGCCAGCTCACCACTCGGGGGCTTCACTGAAGCTTTCTTT.